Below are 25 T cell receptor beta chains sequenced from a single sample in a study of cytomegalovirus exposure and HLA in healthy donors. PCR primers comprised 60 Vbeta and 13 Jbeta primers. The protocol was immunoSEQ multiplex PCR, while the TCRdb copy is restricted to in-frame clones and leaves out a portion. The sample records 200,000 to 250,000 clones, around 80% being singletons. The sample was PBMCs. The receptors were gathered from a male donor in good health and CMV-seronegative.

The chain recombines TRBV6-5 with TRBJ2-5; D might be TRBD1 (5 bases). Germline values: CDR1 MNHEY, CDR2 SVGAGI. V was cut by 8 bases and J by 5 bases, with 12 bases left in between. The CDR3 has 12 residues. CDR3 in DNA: TGTGCCAGCTCCGGAGCAGGGGAGACCCAGTACTTC. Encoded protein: CASSGAGETQYF.

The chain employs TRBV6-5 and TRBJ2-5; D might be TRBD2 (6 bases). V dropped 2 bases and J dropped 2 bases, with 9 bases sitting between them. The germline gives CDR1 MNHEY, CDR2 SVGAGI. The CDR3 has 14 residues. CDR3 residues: CASSYGTLQETQYF. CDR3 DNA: TGTGCCAGCAGTTACGGGACTTTACAAGAGACCCAGTACTTC.

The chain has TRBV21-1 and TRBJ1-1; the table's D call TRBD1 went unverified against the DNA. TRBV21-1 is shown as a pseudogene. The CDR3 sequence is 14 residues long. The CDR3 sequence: CASSEGQPGTEAFF. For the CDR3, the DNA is TGTGCCAGCAGCGAGGGACAGCCCGGCACTGAAGCTTTCTTT.

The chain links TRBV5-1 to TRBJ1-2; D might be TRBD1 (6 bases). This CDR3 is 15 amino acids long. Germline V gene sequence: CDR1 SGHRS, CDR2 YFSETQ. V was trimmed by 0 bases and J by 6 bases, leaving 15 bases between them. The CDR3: CASSLAPRGDNGYTF. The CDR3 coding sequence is TGCGCCAGCAGCTTGGCCCCTAGAGGGGACAATGGCTACACCTTC.

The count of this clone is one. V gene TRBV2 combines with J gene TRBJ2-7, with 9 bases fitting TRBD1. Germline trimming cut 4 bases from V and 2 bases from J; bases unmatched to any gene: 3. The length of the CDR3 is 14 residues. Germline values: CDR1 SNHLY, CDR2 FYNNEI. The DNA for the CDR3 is TGTGCCAGCAGTGGGGACAGGGATCCCTACGAGCAGTACTTC. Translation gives CASSGDRDPYEQYF.

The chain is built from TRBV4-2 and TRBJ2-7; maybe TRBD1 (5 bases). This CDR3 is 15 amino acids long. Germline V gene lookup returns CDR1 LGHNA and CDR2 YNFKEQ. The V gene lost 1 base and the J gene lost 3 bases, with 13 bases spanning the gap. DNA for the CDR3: TGTGCCAGCAGCCAAGTCCAGGGTCAGAACTACGAGCAGTACTTC. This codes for CASSQVQGQNYEQYF.

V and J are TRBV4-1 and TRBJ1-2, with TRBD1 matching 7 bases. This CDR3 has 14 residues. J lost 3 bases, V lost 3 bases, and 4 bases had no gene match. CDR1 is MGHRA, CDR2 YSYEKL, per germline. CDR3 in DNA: TGCGCCAGCAGCCAGGAGGGGGCGGACTATGGCTACACCTTC. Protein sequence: CASSQEGADYGYTF.

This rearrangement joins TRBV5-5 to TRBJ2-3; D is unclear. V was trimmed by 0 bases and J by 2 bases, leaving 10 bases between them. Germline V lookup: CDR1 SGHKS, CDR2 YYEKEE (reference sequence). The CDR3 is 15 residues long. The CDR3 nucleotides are TGTGCCAGCAGCTTGGGGGCCGCGCTCACAGATACGCAGTATTTT. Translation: CASSLGAALTDTQYF.

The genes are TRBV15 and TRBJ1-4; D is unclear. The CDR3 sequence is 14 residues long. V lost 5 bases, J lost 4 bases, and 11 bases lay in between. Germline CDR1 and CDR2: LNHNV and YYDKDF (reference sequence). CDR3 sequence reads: CATSERDDNEKLFF. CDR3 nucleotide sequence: TGTGCCACCAGCGAGCGTGATGATAATGAAAAACTGTTTTTT. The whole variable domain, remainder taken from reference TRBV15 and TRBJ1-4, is DAMVIQNPRYQVTQFGKPVTLSCSQTLNHNVMYWYQQKSSQAPKLLFHYYDKDFNNEADTPDNFQSRRPNTSFCFLDIRSPGLGDTAMYLCATSERDDNEKLFFGSGTQLSVL.

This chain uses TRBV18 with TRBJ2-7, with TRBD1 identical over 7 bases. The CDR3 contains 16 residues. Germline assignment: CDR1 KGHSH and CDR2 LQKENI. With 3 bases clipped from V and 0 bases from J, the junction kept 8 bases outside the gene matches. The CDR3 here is CASSPRQGQSSYEQYF. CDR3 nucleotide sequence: TGTGCCAGCTCACCGAGGCAGGGACAGAGCTCCTACGAGCAGTACTTC. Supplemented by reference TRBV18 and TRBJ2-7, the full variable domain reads NAGVMQNPRHLVRRRGQEARLRCSPMKGHSHVYWYRQLPEEGLKFMVYLQKENIIDESGMPKERFSAEFPKEGPSILRIQQVVRGDSAAYFCASSPRQGQSSYEQYFGPGTRLTVT.

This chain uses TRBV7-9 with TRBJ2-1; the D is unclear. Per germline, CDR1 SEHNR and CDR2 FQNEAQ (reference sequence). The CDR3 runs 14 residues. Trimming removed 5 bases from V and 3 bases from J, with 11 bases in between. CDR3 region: CASSPVTSYNEQFF. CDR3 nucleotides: TGTGCCAGCAGCCCCGTGACAAGCTACAATGAGCAGTTCTTC.

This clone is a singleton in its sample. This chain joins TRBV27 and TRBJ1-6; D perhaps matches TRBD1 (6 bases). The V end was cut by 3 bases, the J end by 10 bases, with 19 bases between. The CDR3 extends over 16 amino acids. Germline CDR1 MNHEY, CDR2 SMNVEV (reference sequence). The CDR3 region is CASSFVTGEIGSPLHF. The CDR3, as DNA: TGTGCCAGCAGTTTTGTGACAGGAGAGATTGGGTCACCCCTCCACTTT.

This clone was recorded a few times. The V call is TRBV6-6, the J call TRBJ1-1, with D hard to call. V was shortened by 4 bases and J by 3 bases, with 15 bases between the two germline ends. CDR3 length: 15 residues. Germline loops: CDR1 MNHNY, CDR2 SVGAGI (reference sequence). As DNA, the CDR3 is TGTGCCAGCAGTTCACGATCGGGGAAGGACACTGAAGCTTTCTTT. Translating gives CASSSRSGKDTEAFF.

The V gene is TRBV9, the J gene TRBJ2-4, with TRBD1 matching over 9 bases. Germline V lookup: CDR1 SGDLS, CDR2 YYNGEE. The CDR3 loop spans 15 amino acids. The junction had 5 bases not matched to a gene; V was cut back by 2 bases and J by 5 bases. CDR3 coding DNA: TGTGCCAGCAGCGTTGAGGACAGGGGACAAAACATTCAGTACTTC. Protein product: CASSVEDRGQNIQYF.

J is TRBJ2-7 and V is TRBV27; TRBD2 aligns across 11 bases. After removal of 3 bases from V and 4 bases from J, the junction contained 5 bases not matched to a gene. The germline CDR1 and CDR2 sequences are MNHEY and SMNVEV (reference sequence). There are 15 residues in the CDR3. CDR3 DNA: TGTGCCAGCAGTTTCTCTAGCGGGAGGATTTACGAGCAGTACTTC. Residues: CASSFSSGRIYEQYF.

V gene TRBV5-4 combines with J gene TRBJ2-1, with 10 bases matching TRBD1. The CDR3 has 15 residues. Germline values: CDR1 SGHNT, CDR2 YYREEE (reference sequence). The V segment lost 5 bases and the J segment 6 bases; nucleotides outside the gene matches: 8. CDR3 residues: CASSWTGGTSNEQFF. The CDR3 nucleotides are TGTGCCAGCAGTTGGACAGGGGGGACTAGCAATGAGCAGTTCTTC.

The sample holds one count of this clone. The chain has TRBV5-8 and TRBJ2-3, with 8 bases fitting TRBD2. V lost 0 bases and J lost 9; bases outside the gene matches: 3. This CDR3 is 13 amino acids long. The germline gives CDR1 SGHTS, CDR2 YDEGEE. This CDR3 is CASSLVSGNTQYF. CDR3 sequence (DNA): TGTGCCAGCAGCTTGGTTAGCGGGAACACGCAGTATTTT.

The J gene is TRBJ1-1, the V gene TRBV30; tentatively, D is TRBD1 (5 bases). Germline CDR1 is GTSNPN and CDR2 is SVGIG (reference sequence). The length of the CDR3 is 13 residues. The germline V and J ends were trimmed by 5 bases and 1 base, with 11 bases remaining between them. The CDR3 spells CAWEWGQNTEAFF. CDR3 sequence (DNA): TGTGCCTGGGAATGGGGCCAGAACACTGAAGCTTTCTTT. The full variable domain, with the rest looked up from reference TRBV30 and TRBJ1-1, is SQTIHQWPATLVQPVGSPLSLECTVEGTSNPNLYWYRQAAGRGLQLLFYSVGIGQISSEVPQNLSASRPQDRQFILSSKKLLLSDSGFYLCAWEWGQNTEAFFGQGTRLTVV.

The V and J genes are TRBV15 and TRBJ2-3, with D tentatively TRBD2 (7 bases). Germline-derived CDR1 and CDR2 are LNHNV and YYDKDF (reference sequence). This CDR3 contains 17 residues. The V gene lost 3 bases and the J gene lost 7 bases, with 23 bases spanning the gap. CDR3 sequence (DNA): TGTGCCACCAGCAGGATGGTTGAGAGTGGGGGGGCCAATACGCAGTATTTT. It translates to CATSRMVESGGANTQYF.

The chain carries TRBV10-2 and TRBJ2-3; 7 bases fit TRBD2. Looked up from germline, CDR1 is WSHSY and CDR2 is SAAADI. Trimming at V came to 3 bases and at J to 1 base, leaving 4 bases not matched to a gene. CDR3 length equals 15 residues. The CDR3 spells CASSDWAGGTDTQYF. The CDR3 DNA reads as TGCGCCAGCAGTGATTGGGCGGGAGGCACAGATACGCAGTATTTT.

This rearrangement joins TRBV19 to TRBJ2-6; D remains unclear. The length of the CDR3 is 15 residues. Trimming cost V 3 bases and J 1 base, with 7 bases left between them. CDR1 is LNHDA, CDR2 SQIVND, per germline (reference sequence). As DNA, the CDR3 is TGTGCCAGTAGTATTATCCCTTCTGGGGCCAACGTCCTGACTTTC. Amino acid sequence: CASSIIPSGANVLTF. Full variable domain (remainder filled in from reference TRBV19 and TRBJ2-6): DGGITQSPKYLFRKEGQNVTLSCEQNLNHDAMYWYRQDPGQGLRLIYYSQIVNDFQKGDIAEGYSVSREKKESFPLTVTSAQKNPTAFYLCASSIIPSGANVLTFGAGSRLTVL.

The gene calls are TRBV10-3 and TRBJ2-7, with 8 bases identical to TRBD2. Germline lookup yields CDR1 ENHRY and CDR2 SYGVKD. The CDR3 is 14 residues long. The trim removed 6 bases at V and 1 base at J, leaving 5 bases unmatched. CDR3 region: CAISQAGASYEQYF. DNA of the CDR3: TGTGCCATCAGCCAAGCGGGAGCGTCCTACGAGCAGTACTTC.

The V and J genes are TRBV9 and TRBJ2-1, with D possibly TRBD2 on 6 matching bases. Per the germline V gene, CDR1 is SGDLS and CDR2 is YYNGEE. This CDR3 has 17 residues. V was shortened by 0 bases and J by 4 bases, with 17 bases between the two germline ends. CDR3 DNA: TGTGCCAGCAGCGTAGCTGGTCCGGGAGAAGTGTACAATGAGCAGTTCTTC. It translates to CASSVAGPGEVYNEQFF.

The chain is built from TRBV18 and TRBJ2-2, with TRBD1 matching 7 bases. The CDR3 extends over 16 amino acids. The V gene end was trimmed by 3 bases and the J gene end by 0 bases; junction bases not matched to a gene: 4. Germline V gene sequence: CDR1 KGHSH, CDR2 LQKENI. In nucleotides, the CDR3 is TGTGCCAGCTCACCCGACAGGGTTACGAACACCGGGGAGCTGTTTTTT. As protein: CASSPDRVTNTGELFF.

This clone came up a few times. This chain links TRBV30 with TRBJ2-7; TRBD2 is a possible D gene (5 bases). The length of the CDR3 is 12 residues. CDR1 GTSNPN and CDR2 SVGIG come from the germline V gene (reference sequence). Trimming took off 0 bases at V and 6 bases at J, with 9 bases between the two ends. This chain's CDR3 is CAWSVMDSEQYF. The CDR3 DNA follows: TGTGCCTGGAGTGTAATGGACTCCGAGCAGTACTTC. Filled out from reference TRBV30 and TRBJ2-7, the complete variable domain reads SQTIHQWPATLVQPVGSPLSLECTVEGTSNPNLYWYRQAAGRGLQLLFYSVGIGQISSEVPQNLSASRPQDRQFILSSKKLLLSDSGFYLCAWSVMDSEQYFGPGTRLTVT.